The 13 T cell receptor beta chains reported below all come from one sample, sequenced in a study of OX40 agonist ivuxolimab in advanced cancers. TCRdb's copy holds only in-frame clones and misses some; the assay was immunoSEQ multiplex PCR. The table has around 97,000 clones, more than 80% seen once; the top ten hold approximately 5.5%. Material: CD4+ or CD8+ T cells sorted from blood, obtained in a trial of the OX40 agonist ivuxolimab. These receptors came from an adult with an advanced solid tumor such as melanoma, head and neck, liver or kidney cancer.

The chain recombines TRBV5-3 with TRBJ1-5; D might be TRBD1 (6 bases). TRBV5-3 is an open reading frame, and its role is uncertain. Trimming removed 1 base at V and 4 bases at J, with 15 bases between. The CDR3 loop spans 16 amino acids. The CDR3, as DNA: TGTGCCAGAAGCTTGCTGACCGGTACAGGGAATCAGCCCCAGCATTTT. Translating it yields CARSLLTGTGNQPQHF.

V gene TRBV5-1 combines with J gene TRBJ1-2; maybe TRBD1 (5 bases). CDR1 and CDR2 (germline): SGHRS, YFSETQ. V gave up 0 bases and J gave up 4 bases, with 13 bases separating them. There are 15 residues in the CDR3. The CDR3 loop reads CASSLVPGTFYGYTF. CDR3 in DNA: TGCGCCAGCAGCTTGGTCCCCGGGACTTTCTATGGCTACACCTTC.

This rearrangement joins TRBV5-6 to TRBJ2-4, with D perhaps given as TRBD1 or TRBD2 (7 bases each). Germline lookup yields CDR1 SGHDT and CDR2 YYEEEE. The length of the CDR3 is 16 residues. V dropped 3 bases and J dropped 9 bases, with 22 bases sitting between them. The chain's CDR3 is CASSWLTSRGVGIQYF. The CDR3 DNA reads as TGTGCCAGCAGCTGGCTGACTAGCAGGGGGGTTGGCATTCAGTACTTC.

The chain combines TRBV18 with TRBJ1-2, with 9 bases identical to TRBD1. Per germline, CDR1 KGHSH and CDR2 LQKENI. This CDR3 is 15 amino acids long. V lost 3 bases to trimming and J lost 6 bases; unmatched junction nucleotides: 8. CDR3 nucleotide sequence: TGTGCCAGCTCACCGTACTTGGGACAGGGTCATGGCTACACCTTC. As protein: CASSPYLGQGHGYTF. Complete variable domain (other parts from reference TRBV18 and TRBJ1-2): NAGVMQNPRHLVRRRGQEARLRCSPMKGHSHVYWYRQLPEEGLKFMVYLQKENIIDESGMPKERFSAEFPKEGPSILRIQQVVRGDSAAYFCASSPYLGQGHGYTFGSGTRLTVV.

This sequence joins TRBV5-5 and TRBJ2-1, with D tentatively TRBD2 (6 bases). Trimming removed 3 bases from V and 6 bases from J, with 19 bases in between. The germline V gene encodes CDR1 SGHKS and CDR2 YYEKEE (reference sequence). The length of the CDR3 is 16 residues. The CDR3 coding sequence is TGTGCCAGCAGCTCGATCTGGGACTCTACCCCCAATGAGCAGTTCTTC. This encodes CASSSIWDSTPNEQFF.

The chain employs TRBV7-9 and TRBJ2-2; TRBD1 is a possible D gene (5 bases). CDR3 length equals 16 residues. Per germline, CDR1 SEHNR and CDR2 FQNEAQ (reference sequence). Trimming stripped 1 base from V and 4 bases from J, with 13 bases between. The CDR3 spells CASSLGGTGSTGELFF. As DNA, the CDR3 is TGTGCCAGCAGCTTAGGGGGCACAGGATCCACCGGGGAGCTGTTTTTT.

The chain carries TRBV12-5 and TRBJ2-7, with a tentative D call TRBD1 (6 bases). This CDR3 has 16 residues. Trimming left V 0 bases short and J 2 bases short, with 14 bases between. Germline CDR1 is LGHNT and CDR2 is FRNRAP. CDR3 amino acids: CASGLVLNRDPYEQYF. Here the CDR3 DNA reads TGTGCTAGTGGTTTGGTACTCAACAGGGACCCCTACGAGCAGTACTTC.

This chain links TRBV9 with TRBJ2-7, with 9 positions matching TRBD1. The CDR3 consists of 15 residues. From germline, CDR1 is SGDLS and CDR2 YYNGEE. Trimming at V came to 4 bases and at J to 7 bases, leaving 12 bases not matched to a gene. The CDR3 loop is CASSPWTGVQGEQYF. The CDR3, as DNA: TGTGCCAGCAGCCCTTGGACAGGGGTTCAGGGTGAGCAGTACTTC.

The V gene is TRBV27, the J gene TRBJ2-2, with 9 positions matching TRBD1. J lost 6 bases, V lost 6 bases, and 8 bases had no gene match. Germline lookup yields CDR1 MNHEY and CDR2 SMNVEV (reference sequence). CDR3 length: 15 amino acids. This CDR3 is CASSIGTGSSGELFF. DNA of the CDR3: TGTGCCAGCAGCATCGGGACAGGGTCTTCCGGGGAGCTGTTTTTT.

The chain carries TRBV7-2 and TRBJ2-5, with TRBD2 matching over 10 bases. The DNA end is more similar to TRBJ2-7, so the J call may be wrong. Per germline, CDR1 SGHTA and CDR2 FQGNSA. The CDR3 runs to 16 residues. The CDR3 region is CASSQAGVAGGIEQYF. DNA for the CDR3: TGTGCCAGCAGCCAGGCGGGAGTAGCGGGAGGAATCGAGCAGTACTTC.

This clone was seen only a few times. The gene calls are TRBV14 and TRBJ1-1; TRBD1 agrees at 11 bases. Trimming cost V 3 bases and J 1 base; bases outside gene matches: 1. The length of the CDR3 is 15 residues. The V gene's germline CDR1 is SGHDN and CDR2 FVKESK. The CDR3 DNA reads TGTGCCAGCAGCCAGGGGACAGGGGGGAACACTGAAGCTTTCTTT. It specifies CASSQGTGGNTEAFF.

Of note for this clone: A read error may account for a junction end that differs from germline. Other DNA variants within this sample encode the same CDR3. The chain employs TRBV5-1 and TRBJ2-7; tentative D call: TRBD1 (5 bases). Germline V lookup: CDR1 SGHRS, CDR2 YFSETQ. CDR3 length: 15 residues. The CDR3 sequence: CASSPSRGTTYEQYF. For the CDR3, the DNA is TGCGCCAGCAGCCCCTCTAGGGGAACAACCTACGAGCAGTATTTC.

The chain carries TRBV4-3 and TRBJ1-2; D ambiguous. Trimming removed 0 bases at V and 0 bases at J, with 5 bases between. Germline V gene sequence: CDR1 LGHNA, CDR2 YSLEER. The CDR3 is 14 residues long. CDR3 residues: CASSQDPANYGYTF. CDR3 nucleotide sequence: TGCGCCAGCAGCCAAGACCCAGCTAACTATGGCTACACCTTC.